A single sample gave rise to the 27 T cell receptor beta chains below, sequenced in a study of blood T cells in healthy people across ages. Alongside a J-beta primer mix, a sample-barcoded 5' primer served in a second PCR lasting about 7 to 11 cycles. TCRdb re-analysed the 5' RACE reads in MiXCR, keeping a single row per CDR3 protein. The table shows over a million distinct CDR3 sequences, with 35% to 55% occurring only once. The sample taken for sequencing was blood. The receptor set was obtained from an older woman in good health.

The chain joins TRBV29-1 to TRBJ2-7, with D possibly matching TRBD1 (6 bases). The ends were cut back, 4 bases at V and 4 bases at J, with 20 bases in the middle. The length of the CDR3 is 15 residues. Germline V lookup: CDR1 SQVTM, CDR2 ANQGSEA. The CDR3: CSVGDSGDPLYEQYF. The CDR3 coding sequence is TGCAGCGTTGGAGACTCAGGGGACCCACTATACGAGCAGTACTTC.

In this sample, this clonotype turned up a few times. The genes are TRBV10-3 and TRBJ2-7; D not resolved. Germline-derived CDR1 and CDR2 are ENHRY and SYGVKD. V was clipped by 11 bases and J by 6 bases, with 20 bases between them. The CDR3 length is 13 residues. CDR3 sequence: CAANDLPRSEQYF. CDR3 DNA sequence: TGTGCCGCCAACGACTTGCCCAGGTCCGAGCAGTACTTC.

This clonotype appeared once. The chain combines TRBV3-1 with TRBJ1-5; D not certain. Germline V gene sequence: CDR1 LGHDT, CDR2 YNNKEL (reference sequence). The CDR3 has 12 amino acids. V dropped 5 bases and J dropped 4 bases, with 6 bases sitting between them. The CDR3 DNA is TGTGCCAGCAGCGAAGCAAATCAGCCCCAGCATTTT. It is translated as CASSEANQPQHF.

This chain joins TRBV19 and TRBJ2-5; D is ambiguous. Germline V gene lookup returns CDR1 LNHDA and CDR2 SQIVND (reference sequence). This CDR3 is 13 amino acids long. Trimming shortened V by 6 bases and J by 11 bases, and 19 bases separated the two germline ends. CDR3 sequence (DNA): TGTGCCAGTAGAAACGCGGCGAGGAATGAGCAGTACTTC. This codes for CASRNAARNEQYF.

V usage is TRBV6-2 or TRBV6-3 and J usage is TRBJ2-3; TRBD2 is a possible D gene (6 bases). This CDR3 contains 16 residues. With 2 bases removed from V and 3 bases from J, the gap between germline ends came to 15 bases. Germline V gene sequence: CDR1 MNHEY, CDR2 SVGEGT. The CDR3 loop is CASSYRVWEATDTQYF. The CDR3 nucleotides read TGTGCCAGCAGTTACCGGGTCTGGGAGGCAACAGATACGCAGTATTTT.

The chain is built from TRBV5-1 and TRBJ2-1, with D possibly being TRBD2 (6 bases). Trimming stripped 4 bases from V and 2 bases from J, with 10 bases between. CDR1 and CDR2 (germline): SGHRS, YFSETQ. The CDR3 is 14 residues long. The CDR3 DNA is TGCGCCAGCAGCCTACAGCGGGCCTACAATGAGCAGTTCTTC. Amino acids: CASSLQRAYNEQFF.

This clonotype was seen only a few times. V and J are TRBV20-1 and TRBJ1-6; possible D gene TRBD1, 6 bases. Trimming stripped 1 base from V and 6 bases from J, with 10 bases between. CDR1 DFQATT and CDR2 SNEGSKA come from the germline V gene (reference sequence). CDR3 length: 14 amino acids. The CDR3 spells CSARVDSTNSPLHF. The CDR3 coding sequence is TGCAGTGCTAGAGTGGACAGTACTAATTCACCCCTCCACTTT.

V usage is TRBV4-1 and J usage is TRBJ2-1, with a possible D match to TRBD2 (5 bases). Near its end, the DNA agrees better with TRBJ2-7, so the J call may be wrong. Germline CDR1 reads MGHRA; CDR2 reads YSYEKL. The CDR3 covers 17 residues. The CDR3: CASSQVPADAAYNEQYF. The DNA for the CDR3 is TGCGCCAGCAGCCAAGTTCCAGCGGACGCAGCCTACAATGAGCAGTACTTC.

The V and J genes are TRBV24-1 and TRBJ2-1, with TRBD2 matching 10 bases. The CDR3 runs 17 residues. Germline V lookup: CDR1 KGHDR, CDR2 SFDVKD. V shed 3 bases, J shed 4 bases, and the junction held 8 bases outside the gene matches. In nucleotides, the CDR3 is TGTGCCACCAGTGATCGGGGGAGCGGGAGGGTGTACAATGAGCAGTTCTTC. This translates into CATSDRGSGRVYNEQFF.

Of note for this clonotype: The junction shows a germline mismatch at one end, possibly a read error. The chain combines TRBV29-1 with TRBJ2-3, with TRBD2 matching 11 bases. The germline V gene encodes CDR1 SQVTM and CDR2 ANQGSEA. There are 15 residues in the CDR3. The CDR3 coding sequence is TGCAGCGTGAACCCTAGCGGGAGGATCACAGATACGCGGTATTTT. It encodes CSVNPSGRITDTRYF.

As concerns this clonotype: A read error may explain this, as a much larger clone is one base away. The rearrangement links TRBV12-3 or TRBV12-4 to TRBJ2-1, with 10 positions matching TRBD2. The trim removed 5 bases at V and 8 bases at J, leaving 6 bases unmatched. This CDR3 comprises 14 residues. The CDR3 sequence: CASSVEAGGDEQFF. The CDR3 DNA sequence: TGTGCCAGCAGTGTAGAAGCGGGAGGGGATGAGCAGTTCTTC.

The chain carries TRBV20-1 and TRBJ2-7; unclear D gene. The CDR3 has 10 residues. In germline, CDR1 is DFQATT, CDR2 SNEGSKA (reference sequence). The V end lost 5 bases, the J end lost 3 bases, and 5 bases lay between the germline ends. The CDR3 sequence is CSAYHYEQYF. The CDR3 region has the DNA TGCAGTGCTTACCACTACGAGCAGTACTTC.

V and J are TRBV7-8 and TRBJ1-4; TRBD1 aligns across 12 bases. V lost 5 bases to trimming and J lost 2 bases; unmatched junction nucleotides: 6. Looked up from germline, CDR1 is SGHVS and CDR2 is FQNEAQ. CDR3 size: 17 residues. The DNA of the CDR3 is TGTGCCAGCAGCCTGAGGGACAGGGGGCGGACTAATGAAAAACTGTTTTTT. Protein product: CASSLRDRGRTNEKLFF.

In this sample, this clonotype turned up once. CDR3 sequence (DNA): TGTGCCAGCACGCATGAGAGGGACAGGGATTTCTACGAGCAGTACTTC. Translation: CASTHERDRDFYEQYF. The chain links TRBV27 to TRBJ2-7, with 9 bases lining up with TRBD1. The trim removed 7 bases at V and 3 bases at J, leaving 13 bases unmatched. In germline, CDR1 is MNHEY, CDR2 SMNVEV (reference sequence). This CDR3 has 16 residues.

In this sample, this clonotype turned up many times. V gene TRBV3-1 combines with J gene TRBJ1-2; D is ambiguous. This CDR3 region has 14 residues. The V and J ends lost 1 base and 2 bases respectively, with 8 bases between them. The germline gives CDR1 LGHDT, CDR2 YNNKEL (reference sequence). CDR3 sequence (DNA): TGTGCCAGCAGCCAAGCTGAAGGAAACTATGGCTACACCTTC. Translation gives CASSQAEGNYGYTF.

J is TRBJ1-1 and V is TRBV27; weak D call: TRBD1 (5 bases). Trimming stripped 3 bases from V and 7 bases from J, with 15 bases between. CDR1 and CDR2 from the germline V gene are MNHEY and SMNVEV (reference sequence). The CDR3 loop spans 14 amino acids. The CDR3 DNA is TGTGCCAGCAGTTTGGGTGCCAGGGTCGGTGAAGCTTTCTTT. Its translation is CASSLGARVGEAFF.

A few counts support this clonotype. The CDR3, as DNA: TGCAGCGTGGGGACTCTCTCCTACAATGAGCAGTTCTTC. It yields the protein CSVGTLSYNEQFF. The V call is TRBV29-1, the J call TRBJ2-1; weak D call: TRBD2 (6 bases). Germline CDR1 reads SQVTM; CDR2 reads ANQGSEA. This CDR3 comprises 13 residues. Trimming left V 6 bases short and J 0 bases short, with 9 bases between.

The CDR3 loop is CASTRDRLGEQFF. In nucleotides, the CDR3 is TGTGCCAGCACGAGGGATCGGTTGGGTGAGCAGTTCTTC. The V gene is TRBV5-6, the J gene TRBJ2-1; possibly TRBD2 for D (5 bases). The CDR3 spans 13 residues. V was trimmed by 6 bases and J by 9 bases, leaving 16 bases between them. Looked up from germline, CDR1 is SGHDT and CDR2 is YYEEEE.

The gene calls are TRBV21-1 and TRBJ2-1; no check of the table's D call, TRBD2, against the DNA was made. TRBV21-1 has pseudogene status. This CDR3 spans 15 amino acids. The chain's CDR3 is CASRSTSGRAWVQFF. The CDR3 region has the DNA TGTGCCAGCAGGTCCACTAGCGGGAGGGCCTGGGTGCAGTTCTTC.

The gene calls are TRBV3-1 and TRBJ1-2; D is possibly TRBD1 (5 bases). Per the germline V gene, CDR1 is LGHDT and CDR2 is YNNKEL (reference sequence). The CDR3 spans 16 residues. Trimming removed 0 bases at V and 4 bases at J, with 15 bases between. The CDR3 DNA follows: TGTGCCAGCAGCCAAGATCTGAGGGACTCTCTCTATGGCTACACCTTC. Its translation is CASSQDLRDSLYGYTF.

This rearrangement joins TRBV5-1 to TRBJ2-4; 7 bases align to TRBD2. Trimming cost V 0 bases and J 3 bases; bases outside gene matches: 3. This CDR3 has 15 amino acids. Germline V gene data show CDR1 as SGHRS and CDR2 as YFSETQ. CDR3 amino acids: CASSLVGGDKNIQYF. The CDR3 coding sequence is TGCGCCAGCAGCTTGGTGGGGGGGGACAAAAACATTCAGTACTTC.

The J gene is TRBJ2-5, the V gene TRBV29-1, with 9 bases identical to TRBD1. The V gene's germline CDR1 is SQVTM and CDR2 ANQGSEA. The CDR3 is 14 residues long. The V gene end was trimmed by 3 bases and the J gene end by 6 bases; junction bases not matched to a gene: 8. CDR3 in amino acids: CSVDRDRVGKTQYF. The CDR3 nucleotides are TGCAGCGTTGACCGGGACAGGGTGGGAAAGACCCAGTACTTC.

This clonotype was counted only a few times. V gene TRBV7-9 combines with J gene TRBJ2-7, with TRBD1 matching over 12 bases. The CDR3 contains 14 residues. Trimming at V came to 6 bases and at J to 5 bases, leaving 5 bases not matched to a gene. Germline CDR1 and CDR2: SEHNR and FQNEAQ (reference sequence). The DNA of the CDR3 is TGTGCCAGCAGGCCCGGGACAGGGGGCGACGAGCAGTACTTC. Translating gives CASRPGTGGDEQYF.

This chain uses TRBV2 with TRBJ2-7, with TRBD2 as a possible D gene (6 bases). Trimming cost V 7 bases and J 0 bases, with 10 bases left between them. The CDR3 has 13 residues. CDR1 is SNHLY and CDR2 is FYNNEI in the germline V gene. The CDR3 nucleotides are TGTGCCAGCAAGGAGGGCCCCTCCTACGAGCAGTACTTC. This gives the protein CASKEGPSYEQYF.

Remarks on this clonotype: This may be a read error, as it is one base from a much larger clone. J is TRBJ2-7 and V is TRBV29-1; D not certain. The germline V gene encodes CDR1 SQVTM and CDR2 ANQGSEA. The CDR3 is 13 amino acids. The CDR3 nucleotides read TGCAGCGTTGAAGATCCCAATAACTACGGGCAGTACTTC. This gives the protein CSVEDPNNYGQYF.

The sample holds a few counts of this clonotype. This chain joins TRBV3-1 and TRBJ1-1; D may be TRBD1 (5 bases). The germline V gene encodes CDR1 LGHDT and CDR2 YNNKEL (reference sequence). The CDR3 has 17 amino acids. V dropped 1 base and J dropped 0 bases, with 15 bases sitting between them. The CDR3 reads CASSQALGLRLNTEAFF. The CDR3 DNA reads TGTGCCAGCAGCCAAGCCCTGGGACTTAGGCTGAACACTGAAGCTTTCTTT.

The chain carries TRBV20-1 and TRBJ2-1; TRBD1 matches 7 bases. The CDR3 extends over 14 amino acids. V lost 0 bases and J lost 9; bases outside the gene matches: 8. Germline V gene lookup returns CDR1 DFQATT and CDR2 SNEGSKA (reference sequence). In nucleotides, the CDR3 is TGCAGTGCTAGAGACTACAGAGGGGGCGGTGAGCAGTTCTTC. Its protein is CSARDYRGGGEQFF.